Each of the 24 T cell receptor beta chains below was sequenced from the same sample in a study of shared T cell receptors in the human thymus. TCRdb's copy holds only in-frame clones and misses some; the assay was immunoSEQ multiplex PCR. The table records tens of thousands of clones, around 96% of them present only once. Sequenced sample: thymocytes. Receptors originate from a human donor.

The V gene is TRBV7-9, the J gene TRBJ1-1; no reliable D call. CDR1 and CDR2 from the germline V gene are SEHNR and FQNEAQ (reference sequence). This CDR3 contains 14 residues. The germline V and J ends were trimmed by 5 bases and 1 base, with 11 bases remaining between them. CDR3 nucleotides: TGTGCCAGCAGCCCGACACAAGAGAACACTGAAGCTTTCTTT. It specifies CASSPTQENTEAFF.

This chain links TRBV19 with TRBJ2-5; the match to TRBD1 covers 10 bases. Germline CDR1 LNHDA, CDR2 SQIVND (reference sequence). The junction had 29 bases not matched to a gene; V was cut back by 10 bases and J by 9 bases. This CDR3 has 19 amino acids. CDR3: CAIKNGQGGCQRRDLAQYF. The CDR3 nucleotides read TGTGCCATCAAAAACGGACAGGGGGGGTGTCAGCGTCGGGATTTGGCCCAGTACTTC.

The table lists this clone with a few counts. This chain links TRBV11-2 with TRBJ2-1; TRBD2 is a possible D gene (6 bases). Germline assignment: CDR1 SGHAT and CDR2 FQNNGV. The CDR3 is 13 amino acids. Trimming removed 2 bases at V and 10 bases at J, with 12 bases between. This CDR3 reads CASSLNGGREQFF. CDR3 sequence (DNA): TGTGCCAGCAGCTTAAACGGGGGACGCGAGCAGTTCTTC.

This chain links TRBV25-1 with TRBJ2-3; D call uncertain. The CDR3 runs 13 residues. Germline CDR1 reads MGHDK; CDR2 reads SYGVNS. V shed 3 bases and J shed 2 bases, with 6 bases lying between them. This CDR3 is CASSDLVTDTQYF. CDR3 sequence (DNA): TGTGCCAGCAGTGATTTGGTCACAGATACGCAGTATTTT.

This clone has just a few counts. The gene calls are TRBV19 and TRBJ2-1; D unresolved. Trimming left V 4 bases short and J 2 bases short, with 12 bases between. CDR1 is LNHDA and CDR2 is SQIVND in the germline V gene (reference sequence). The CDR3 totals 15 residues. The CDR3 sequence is CASSTPQATYNEQFF. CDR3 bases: TGTGCCAGTAGTACCCCCCAGGCCACCTACAATGAGCAGTTCTTC. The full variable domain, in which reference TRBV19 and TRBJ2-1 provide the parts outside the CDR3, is DGGITQSPKYLFRKEGQNVTLSCEQNLNHDAMYWYRQDPGQGLRLIYYSQIVNDFQKGDIAEGYSVSREKKESFPLTVTSAQKNPTAFYLCASSTPQATYNEQFFGPGTRLTVL.

CDR3 in amino acids: CASSLAAGPYEQYF. CDR3 sequence (DNA): TGTGCCAGCAGCTTGGCCGCAGGGCCCTACGAGCAGTACTTC. The gene calls are TRBV5-6 and TRBJ2-7; possibly TRBD1 for D (5 bases). V lost 0 bases and J 2 bases, leaving 9 bases between the germline ends. The CDR3 has 14 amino acids. Germline V gene sequence: CDR1 SGHDT, CDR2 YYEEEE.

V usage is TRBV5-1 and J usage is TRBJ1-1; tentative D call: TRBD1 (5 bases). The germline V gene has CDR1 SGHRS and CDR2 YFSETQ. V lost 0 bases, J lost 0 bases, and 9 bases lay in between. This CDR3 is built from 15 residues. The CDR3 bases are TGCGCCAGCAGCTTGGTACAGGATGTGAACACTGAAGCTTTCTTT. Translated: CASSLVQDVNTEAFF. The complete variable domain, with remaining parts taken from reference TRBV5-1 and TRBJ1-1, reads KAGVTQTPRYLIKTRGQQVTLSCSPISGHRSVSWYQQTPGQGLQFLFEYFSETQRNKGNFPGRFSGRQFSNSRSEMNVSTLELGDSALYLCASSLVQDVNTEAFFGQGTRLTVV.

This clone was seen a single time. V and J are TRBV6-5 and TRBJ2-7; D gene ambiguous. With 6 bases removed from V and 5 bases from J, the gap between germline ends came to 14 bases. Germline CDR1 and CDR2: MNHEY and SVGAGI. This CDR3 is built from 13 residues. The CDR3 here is CASRIGERNEQYF. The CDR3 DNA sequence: TGTGCCAGCAGAATTGGGGAACGGAACGAGCAGTACTTC.

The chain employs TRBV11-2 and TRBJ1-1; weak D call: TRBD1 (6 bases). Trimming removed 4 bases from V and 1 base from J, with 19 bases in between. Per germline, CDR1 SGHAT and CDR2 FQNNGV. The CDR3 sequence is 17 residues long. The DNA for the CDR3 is TGTGCCAGCAGCTCAAGGGTGGGGGCCGAGGGGAACACTGAAGCTTTCTTT. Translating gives CASSSRVGAEGNTEAFF.

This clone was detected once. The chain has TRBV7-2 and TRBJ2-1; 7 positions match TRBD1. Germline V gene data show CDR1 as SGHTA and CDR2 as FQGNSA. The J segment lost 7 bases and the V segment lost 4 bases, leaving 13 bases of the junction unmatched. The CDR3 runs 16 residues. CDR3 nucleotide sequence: TGTGCCAGCAGCTCCCCCCGCGTGACAGGGCGGAATGAGCAGTTCTTC. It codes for CASSSPRVTGRNEQFF.

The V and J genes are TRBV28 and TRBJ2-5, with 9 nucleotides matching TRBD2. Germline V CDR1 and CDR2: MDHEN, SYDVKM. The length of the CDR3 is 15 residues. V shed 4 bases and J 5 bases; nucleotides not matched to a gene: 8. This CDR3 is CASSSPAGGHETQYF. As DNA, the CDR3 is TGTGCCAGCAGTTCTCCTGCGGGGGGGCATGAGACCCAGTACTTC.

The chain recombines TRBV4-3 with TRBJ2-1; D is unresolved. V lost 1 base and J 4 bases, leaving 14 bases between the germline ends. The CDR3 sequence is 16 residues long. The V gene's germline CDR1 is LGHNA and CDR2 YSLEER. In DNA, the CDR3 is TGCGCCAGCAGCCAAGTCGGATTAGCTGATTACAATGAGCAGTTCTTC. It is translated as CASSQVGLADYNEQFF.

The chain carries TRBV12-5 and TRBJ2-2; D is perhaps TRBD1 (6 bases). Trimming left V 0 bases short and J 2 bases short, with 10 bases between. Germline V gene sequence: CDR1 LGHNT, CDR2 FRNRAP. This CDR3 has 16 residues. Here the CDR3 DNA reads TGTGCTAGTGGTTTGGTCGGGACATCTAACACCGGGGAGCTGTTTTTT. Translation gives CASGLVGTSNTGELFF.

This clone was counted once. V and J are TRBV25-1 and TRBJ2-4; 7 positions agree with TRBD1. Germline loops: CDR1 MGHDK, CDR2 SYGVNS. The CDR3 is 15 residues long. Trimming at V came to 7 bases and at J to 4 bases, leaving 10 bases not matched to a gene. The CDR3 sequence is CASTDDRAVKNIQYF. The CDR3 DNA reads TGTGCCAGCACTGACGACAGGGCGGTGAAAAACATTCAGTACTTC.

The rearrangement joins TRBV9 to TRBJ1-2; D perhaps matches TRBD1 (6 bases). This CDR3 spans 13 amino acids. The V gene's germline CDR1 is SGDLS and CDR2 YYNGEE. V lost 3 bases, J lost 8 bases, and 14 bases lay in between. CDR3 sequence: CASSARGDTGYTF. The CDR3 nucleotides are TGTGCCAGCAGCGCGAGGGGGGACACGGGCTACACCTTC.

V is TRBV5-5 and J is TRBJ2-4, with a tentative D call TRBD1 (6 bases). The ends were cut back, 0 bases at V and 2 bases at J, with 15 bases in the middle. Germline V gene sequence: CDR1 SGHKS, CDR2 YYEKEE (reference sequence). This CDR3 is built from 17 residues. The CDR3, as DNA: TGTGCCAGCAGCTTGGCCTTACAGGGTTTTTCCAAAAACATTCAGTACTTC. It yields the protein CASSLALQGFSKNIQYF.

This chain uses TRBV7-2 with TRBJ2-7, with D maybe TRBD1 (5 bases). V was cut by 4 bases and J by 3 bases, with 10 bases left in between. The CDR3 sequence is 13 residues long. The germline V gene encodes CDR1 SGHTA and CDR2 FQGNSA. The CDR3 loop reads CASSSGRDYEQYF. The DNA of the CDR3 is TGTGCCAGCAGCTCCGGCAGGGACTACGAGCAGTACTTC.

DNA of the CDR3: TGTGCCAGCAGTGGAGAGACAGATTCCTATGGCTACACCTTC. Protein: CASSGETDSYGYTF. The chain recombines TRBV6-6 with TRBJ1-2, with a tentative D call TRBD1 (5 bases). Germline V gives CDR1 MNHNY, CDR2 SVGAGI (reference sequence). V was cut by 5 bases and J by 4 bases, with 14 bases left in between. This CDR3 has 14 residues.

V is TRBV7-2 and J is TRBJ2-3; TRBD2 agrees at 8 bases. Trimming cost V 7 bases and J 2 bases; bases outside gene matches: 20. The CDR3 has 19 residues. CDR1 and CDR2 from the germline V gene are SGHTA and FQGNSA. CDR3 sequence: CASTGRDLLGAGPTDTQYF. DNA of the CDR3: TGTGCCAGCACCGGGAGGGACCTCCTGGGGGCAGGGCCCACAGATACGCAGTATTTT.

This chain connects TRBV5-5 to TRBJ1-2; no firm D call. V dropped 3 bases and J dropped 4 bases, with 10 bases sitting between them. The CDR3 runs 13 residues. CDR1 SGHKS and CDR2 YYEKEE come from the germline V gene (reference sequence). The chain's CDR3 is CASSSIGGYGYTF. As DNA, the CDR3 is TGTGCCAGCAGCTCGATTGGAGGCTATGGCTACACCTTC. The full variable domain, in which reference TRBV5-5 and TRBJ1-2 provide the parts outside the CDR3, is DAGVTQSPTHLIKTRGQQVTLRCSPISGHKSVSWYQQVLGQGPQFIFQYYEKEERGRGNFPDRFSARQFPNYSSELNVNALLLGDSALYLCASSSIGGYGYTFGSGTRLTVV.

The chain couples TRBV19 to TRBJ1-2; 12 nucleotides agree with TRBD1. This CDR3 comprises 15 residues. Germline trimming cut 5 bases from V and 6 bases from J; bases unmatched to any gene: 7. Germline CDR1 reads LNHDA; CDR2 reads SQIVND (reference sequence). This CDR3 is CASSWGQGASDGYTF. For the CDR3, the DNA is TGTGCCAGTAGTTGGGGACAGGGGGCGTCGGATGGCTACACCTTC.

The CDR3 DNA reads TGTGCCAGCACCCTCAGGACAACCTACGAGCAGTACTTC. Translated, it gives CASTLRTTYEQYF. The V call is TRBV2, the J call TRBJ2-7, with a weak D call TRBD1 (5 bases). V was shortened by 7 bases and J by 2 bases, with 12 bases between the two germline ends. The CDR3 contains 13 residues. Germline CDR1 SNHLY, CDR2 FYNNEI. Filled out from reference TRBV2 and TRBJ2-7, the complete variable domain reads EPEVTQTPSHQVTQMGQEVILRCVPISNHLYFYWYRQILGQKVEFLVSFYNNEISEKSEIFDDQFSVERPDGSNFTLKIRSTKLEDSAMYFCASTLRTTYEQYFGPGTRLTVT.

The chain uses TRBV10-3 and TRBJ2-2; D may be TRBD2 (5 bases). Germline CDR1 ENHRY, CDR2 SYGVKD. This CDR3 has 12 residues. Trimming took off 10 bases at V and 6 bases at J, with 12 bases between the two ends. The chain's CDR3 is CATWTVAGELFF. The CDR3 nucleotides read TGTGCCACCTGGACTGTTGCCGGGGAGCTGTTTTTT.

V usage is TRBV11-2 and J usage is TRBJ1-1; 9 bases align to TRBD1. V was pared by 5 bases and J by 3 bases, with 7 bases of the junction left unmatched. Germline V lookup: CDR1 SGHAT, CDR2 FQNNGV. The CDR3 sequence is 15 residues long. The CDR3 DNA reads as TGTGCCAGCAGCCAAACAGGGGGCGTAGACACTGAAGCTTTCTTT. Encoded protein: CASSQTGGVDTEAFF.